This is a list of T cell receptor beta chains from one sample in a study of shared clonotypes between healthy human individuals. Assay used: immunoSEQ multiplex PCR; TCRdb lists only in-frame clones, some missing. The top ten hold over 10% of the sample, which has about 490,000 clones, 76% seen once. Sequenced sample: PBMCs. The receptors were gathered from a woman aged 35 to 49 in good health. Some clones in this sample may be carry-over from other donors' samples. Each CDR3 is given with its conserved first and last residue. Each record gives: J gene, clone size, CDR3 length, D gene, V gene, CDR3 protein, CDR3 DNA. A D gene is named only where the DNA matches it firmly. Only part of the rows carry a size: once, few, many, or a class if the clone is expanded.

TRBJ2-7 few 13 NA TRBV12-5 CASGAGVDGEQYF TGTGCTAGTGGTGCAGGGGTGGACGGCGAGCAGTACTTC
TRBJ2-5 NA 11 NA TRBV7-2 CASSEQETQHF TGTGCCAGCAGCGAACAAGAGACCCAGCACTTC
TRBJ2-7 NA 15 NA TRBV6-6 CASRPLGGDSYEQYF TGTGCCAGCAGACCATTGGGCGGGGACTCCTACGAGCAGTACTTC
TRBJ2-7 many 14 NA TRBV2 CASSDRADTYEQYF TGTGCCAGCAGTGACCGGGCGGACACCTACGAGCAGTACTTC
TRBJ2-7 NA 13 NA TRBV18 CASSPQRSYEQYF TGTGCCAGCTCACCACAACGGTCCTACGAGCAGTACTTC
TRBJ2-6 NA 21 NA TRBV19 CASSLRGLQGLGGPGANVLTF TGTGCCAGTAGTCTGCGGGGCCTCCAGGGGCTCGGGGGGCCTGGGGCCAACGTCCTGACTTTC
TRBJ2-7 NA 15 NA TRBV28 CASSLTGAGDYEQYF TGTGCCAGCAGTTTAACTGGGGCAGGGGACTACGAGCAGTACTTC
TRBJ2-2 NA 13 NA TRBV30 CAWLGLHTGELFF TGTGCCTGGCTGGGACTGCACACCGGGGAGCTGTTTTTT
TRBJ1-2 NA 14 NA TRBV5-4 CASSFRPGSAGYTF TGTGCCAGCAGCTTTAGACCAGGGTCGGCTGGCTACACCTTC
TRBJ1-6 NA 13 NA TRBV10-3 CAIRNSYNSPLHF TGTGCCATCAGAAACAGCTATAATTCACCCCTCCACTTT
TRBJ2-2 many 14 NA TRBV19 CATRRRGDTGELFF TGTGCCACCCGGCGGAGGGGTGACACCGGGGAGCTGTTTTTT
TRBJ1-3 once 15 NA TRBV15 CATSRDYGSGNTIYF TGTGCCACCAGCAGAGATTATGGCTCTGGAAACACCATATATTTT
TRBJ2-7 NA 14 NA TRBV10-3 CAIGPDGGRYEQYF TGTGCCATCGGCCCGGACGGCGGCCGGTACGAGCAGTACTTC
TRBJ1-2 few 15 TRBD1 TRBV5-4 CASSSRTGGNYGYTF TGTGCCAGCAGCTCCAGGACAGGGGGCAACTATGGCTACACCTTC
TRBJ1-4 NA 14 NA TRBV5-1 CASSEGATNEKLFF TGCGCCAGCAGTGAAGGGGCAACTAATGAAAAACTGTTTTTT
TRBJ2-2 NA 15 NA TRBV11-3 CASSLGGTNTGELFF TGTGCCAGCAGCCTGGGCGGCACGAACACCGGGGAGCTGTTTTTT
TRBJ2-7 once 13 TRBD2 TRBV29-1 CSARTSGVYEQYF TGCAGCGCTAGGACTAGCGGAGTCTACGAGCAGTACTTC
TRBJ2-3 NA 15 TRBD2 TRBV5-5 CASSATSGRTDTQYF TGTGCCAGCAGCGCTACTAGCGGGAGAACAGATACGCAGTATTTT
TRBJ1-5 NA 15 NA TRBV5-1 CASSLSGESNQPQHF TGCGCCAGCAGCTTATCAGGGGAAAGCAATCAGCCCCAGCATTTT
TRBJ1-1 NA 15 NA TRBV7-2 CASSLSLGPWTEAFF TGTGCCAGCAGCTTATCCCTGGGTCCGTGGACTGAAGCTTTCTTT
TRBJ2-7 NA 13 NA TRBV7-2 CASRHTTSYEQYF TGTGCCAGCAGACATACTACCTCCTACGAGCAGTACTTC
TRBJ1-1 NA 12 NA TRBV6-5 CASSSPHAEAFF TGTGCCAGCAGTTCCCCCCACGCTGAAGCTTTCTTT
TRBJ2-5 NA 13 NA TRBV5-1 CASSGRPEESQYF TGCGCCAGCAGCGGCCGTCCGGAAGAGTCCCAGTACTTC
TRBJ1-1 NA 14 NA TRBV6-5 CASSSGVVGTEAFF TGTGCCAGCAGTTCGGGGGTAGTTGGCACTGAAGCTTTCTTT
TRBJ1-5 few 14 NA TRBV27 CASSPAVSNQPQHF TGTGCCAGCAGTCCGGCGGTTAGCAATCAGCCCCAGCATTTT
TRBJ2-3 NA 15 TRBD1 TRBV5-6 CASSPTGGSTDTQYF TGTGCCAGCAGCCCCACAGGGGGCAGCACAGATACGCAGTATTTT
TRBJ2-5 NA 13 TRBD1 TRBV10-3 CAISVGQEETQYF TGTGCCATCAGTGTGGGACAGGAAGAGACCCAGTACTTC
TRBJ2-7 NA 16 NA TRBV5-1 CASSLVLTGRPYEQYF TGCGCCAGCAGCTTGGTTTTAACGGGGAGGCCTTACGAGCAGTACTTC